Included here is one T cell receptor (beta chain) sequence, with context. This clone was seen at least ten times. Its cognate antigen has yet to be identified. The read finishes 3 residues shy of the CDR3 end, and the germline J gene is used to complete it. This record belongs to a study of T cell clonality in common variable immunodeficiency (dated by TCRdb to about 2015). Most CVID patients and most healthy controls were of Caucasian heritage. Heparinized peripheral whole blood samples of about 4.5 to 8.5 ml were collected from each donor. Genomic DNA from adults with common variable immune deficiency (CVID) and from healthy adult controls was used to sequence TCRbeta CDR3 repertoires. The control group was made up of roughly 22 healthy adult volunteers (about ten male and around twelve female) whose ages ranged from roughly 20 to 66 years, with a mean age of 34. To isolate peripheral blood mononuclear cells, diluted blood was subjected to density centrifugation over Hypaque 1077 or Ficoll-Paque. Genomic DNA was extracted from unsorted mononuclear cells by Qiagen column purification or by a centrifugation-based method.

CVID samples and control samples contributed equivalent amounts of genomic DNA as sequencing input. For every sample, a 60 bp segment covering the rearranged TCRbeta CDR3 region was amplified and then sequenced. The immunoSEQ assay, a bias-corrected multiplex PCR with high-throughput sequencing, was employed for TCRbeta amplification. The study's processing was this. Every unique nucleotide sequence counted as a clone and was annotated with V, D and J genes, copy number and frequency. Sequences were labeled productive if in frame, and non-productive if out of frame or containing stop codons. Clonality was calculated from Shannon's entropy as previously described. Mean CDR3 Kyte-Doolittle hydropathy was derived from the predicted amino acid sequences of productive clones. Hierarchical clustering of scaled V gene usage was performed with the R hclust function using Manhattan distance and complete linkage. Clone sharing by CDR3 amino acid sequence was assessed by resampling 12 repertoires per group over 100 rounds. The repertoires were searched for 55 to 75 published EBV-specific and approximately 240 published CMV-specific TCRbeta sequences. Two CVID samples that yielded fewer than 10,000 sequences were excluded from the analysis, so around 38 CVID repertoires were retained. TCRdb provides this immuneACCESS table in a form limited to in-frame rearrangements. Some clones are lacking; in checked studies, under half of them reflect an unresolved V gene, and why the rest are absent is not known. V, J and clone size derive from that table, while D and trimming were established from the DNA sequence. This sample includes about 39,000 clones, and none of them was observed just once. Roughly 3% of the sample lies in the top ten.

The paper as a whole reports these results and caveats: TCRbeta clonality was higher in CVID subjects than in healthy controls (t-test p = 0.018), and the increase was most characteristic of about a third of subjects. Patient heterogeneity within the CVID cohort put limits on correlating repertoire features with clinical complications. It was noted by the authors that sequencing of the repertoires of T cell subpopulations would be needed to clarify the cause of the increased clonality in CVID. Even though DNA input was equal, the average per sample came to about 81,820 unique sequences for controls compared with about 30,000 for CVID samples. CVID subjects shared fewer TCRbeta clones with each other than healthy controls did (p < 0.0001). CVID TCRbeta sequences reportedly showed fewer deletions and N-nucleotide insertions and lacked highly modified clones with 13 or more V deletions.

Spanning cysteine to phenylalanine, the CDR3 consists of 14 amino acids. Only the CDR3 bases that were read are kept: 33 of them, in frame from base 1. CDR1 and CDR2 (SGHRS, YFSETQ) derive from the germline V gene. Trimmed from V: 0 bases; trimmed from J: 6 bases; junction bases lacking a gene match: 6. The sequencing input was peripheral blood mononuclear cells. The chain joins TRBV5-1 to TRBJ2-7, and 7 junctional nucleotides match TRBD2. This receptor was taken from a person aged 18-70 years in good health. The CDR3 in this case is CASSLGGSNLEQYF. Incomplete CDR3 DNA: TGCGCCAGCAGCTTGGGCGGGAGTAACCTCGAG.